The next 11 T cell receptor beta chains were all read from a single sample in a study of T cell changes during pregnancy in multiple sclerosis. This table comes from immunoSEQ multiplex PCR, and its TCRdb copy is limited to in-frame clones, with some not included. Of over 55,000 clones in the sample, 90% were seen once. This material consisted of peripheral blood, taken after pregnancy. The origin of the receptors is a female donor in good health, enrolled as a control in a pregnancy study.

The chain carries TRBV5-6 and TRBJ1-6; possibly TRBD1 for D (5 bases). CDR1 is SGHDT and CDR2 is YYEEEE in the germline V gene. V dropped 0 bases and J dropped 10 bases, with 14 bases sitting between them. The CDR3 sequence is 15 residues long. DNA for the CDR3: TGTGCCAGCAGCTTGGTGCAGGGCTCTTACTCACCCCTCCACTTT. Residues: CASSLVQGSYSPLHF.

The V and J genes are TRBV9 and TRBJ1-1, with no clear D. The CDR3 loop spans 13 amino acids. The germline V gene encodes CDR1 SGDLS and CDR2 YYNGEE. Trimming removed 1 base from V and 1 base from J, with 5 bases in between. The CDR3, as DNA: TGTGCCAGCAGCGTACCTCCGAACACTGAAGCTTTCTTT. Translated, it gives CASSVPPNTEAFF.

The V and J genes are TRBV5-4 and TRBJ1-5; possible D gene TRBD1, 6 bases. The CDR3 is 13 amino acids. Germline V gene lookup returns CDR1 SGHNT and CDR2 YYREEE (reference sequence). With 2 bases removed from V and 4 bases from J, the gap between germline ends came to 7 bases. CDR3 DNA sequence: TGTGCCAGCAGCTTAGGGACAAATCAGCCCCAGCATTTT. Protein sequence: CASSLGTNQPQHF.

V is TRBV30 and J is TRBJ1-5; unclear D gene. With 0 bases removed from V and 5 bases from J, the gap between germline ends came to 8 bases. CDR1 is GTSNPN and CDR2 is SVGIG in the germline V gene (reference sequence). This CDR3 is 13 amino acids long. CDR3 sequence (DNA): TGTGCCTGGAGTGTACGGGGAGATCAGCCCCAGCATTTT. It encodes CAWSVRGDQPQHF. Full variable domain (missing parts from reference TRBV30 and TRBJ1-5): SQTIHQWPATLVQPVGSPLSLECTVEGTSNPNLYWYRQAAGRGLQLLFYSVGIGQISSEVPQNLSASRPQDRQFILSSKKLLLSDSGFYLCAWSVRGDQPQHFGDGTRLSIL.

This sequence joins TRBV4-3 and TRBJ2-1; D not certain. V gave up 1 base and J gave up 2 bases, with 9 bases separating them. Germline CDR1 reads LGHNA; CDR2 reads YSLEER. The CDR3 has 15 residues. The CDR3 sequence is CASSQAISAYNEQFF. The CDR3 DNA reads TGCGCCAGCAGCCAAGCGATCAGCGCCTACAATGAGCAGTTCTTC.

This clone was counted a single time. The rearrangement uses TRBV18 and TRBJ2-2, with TRBD1 identical over 7 bases. V lost 1 base to trimming and J lost 6 bases; unmatched junction nucleotides: 5. Germline CDR1 is KGHSH and CDR2 is LQKENI. The CDR3 sequence is 15 residues long. As DNA, the CDR3 is TGTGCCAGCTCACCACAGGGGGCGACGGCCGGGGAGCTGTTTTTT. It encodes CASSPQGATAGELFF.

CDR3 residues: CASSRTDRGAQYF. The CDR3 region has the DNA TGTGCCAGTAGCAGGACAGACAGGGGGGCGCAGTATTTT. The J gene is TRBJ2-3, the V gene TRBV19, with 9 bases lining up with TRBD1. This CDR3 is built from 13 residues. Germline V CDR1 and CDR2: LNHDA, SQIVND (reference sequence). V shed 6 bases and J 10 bases; nucleotides not matched to a gene: 8. The full variable domain, with the rest looked up from reference TRBV19 and TRBJ2-3, is DGGITQSPKYLFRKEGQNVTLSCEQNLNHDAMYWYRQDPGQGLRLIYYSQIVNDFQKGDIAEGYSVSREKKESFPLTVTSAQKNPTAFYLCASSRTDRGAQYFGPGTRLTVL.

This clone was found once. The rearrangement joins TRBV7-9 to TRBJ1-1; D not certain. V gave up 8 bases and J gave up 1 base, with 11 bases separating them. The CDR3 spans 13 residues. Germline V lookup: CDR1 SEHNR, CDR2 FQNEAQ (reference sequence). CDR3 amino acids: CASLGTANTEAFF. Here the CDR3 DNA reads TGTGCCAGCCTAGGCACGGCGAACACTGAAGCTTTCTTT.

The chain employs TRBV7-2 and TRBJ2-1; no reliable D call. V lost 2 bases and J lost 8, with 16 bases in between. The CDR3 totals 15 residues. Germline V lookup: CDR1 SGHTA, CDR2 FQGNSA. CDR3 loop: CASSLPPVLGYEQFF. CDR3 coding DNA: TGTGCCAGCAGCTTACCCCCCGTCCTGGGCTATGAGCAGTTCTTC.

The rearrangement links TRBV5-1 to TRBJ1-1; D perhaps matches TRBD1 (6 bases). V dropped 4 bases and J dropped 5 bases, with 24 bases sitting between them. The CDR3 totals 17 residues. Germline V CDR1 and CDR2: SGHRS, YFSETQ. DNA of the CDR3: TGCGCCAGCAGCCTCCGGGACACTGGATTTTTGCGGACTGAAGCTTTCTTT. This translates into CASSLRDTGFLRTEAFF.

The chain has TRBV5-6 and TRBJ1-1; possibly TRBD1 for D (5 bases). The CDR3 extends over 17 amino acids. Germline values: CDR1 SGHDT, CDR2 YYEEEE. With 3 bases removed from V and 1 base from J, the gap between germline ends came to 19 bases. This CDR3 is CASSSPPGGRGNTEAFF. Written as DNA, the CDR3 is TGTGCCAGCAGCTCTCCTCCTGGGGGGAGGGGGAACACTGAAGCTTTCTTT.